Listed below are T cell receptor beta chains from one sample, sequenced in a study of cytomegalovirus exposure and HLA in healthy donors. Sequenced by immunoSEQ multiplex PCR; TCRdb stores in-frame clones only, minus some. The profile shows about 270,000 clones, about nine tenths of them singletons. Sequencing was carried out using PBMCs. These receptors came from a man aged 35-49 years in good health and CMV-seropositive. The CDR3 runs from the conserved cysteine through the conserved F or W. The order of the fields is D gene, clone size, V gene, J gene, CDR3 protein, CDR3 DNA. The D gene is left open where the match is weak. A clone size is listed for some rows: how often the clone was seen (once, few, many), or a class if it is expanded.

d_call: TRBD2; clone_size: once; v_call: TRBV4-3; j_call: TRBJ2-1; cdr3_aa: CASSQDRASGYNEQFF; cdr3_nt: TGCGCCAGCAGCCAAGATCGGGCTAGCGGCTACAATGAGCAGTTCTTC
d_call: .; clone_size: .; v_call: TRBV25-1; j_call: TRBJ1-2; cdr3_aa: CAARRRGLYGYTF; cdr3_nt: TGTGCCGCCCGTCGGAGGGGACTCTATGGCTACACCTTC
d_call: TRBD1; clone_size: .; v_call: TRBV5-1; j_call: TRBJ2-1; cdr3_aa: CASTPGTYGTGGLDEQFF; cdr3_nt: TGCGCCAGCACCCCTGGGACTTACGGGACAGGGGGTTTGGATGAGCAGTTCTTC
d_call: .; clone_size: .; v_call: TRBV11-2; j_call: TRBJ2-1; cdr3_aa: CASSLAYGSETYNEQFF; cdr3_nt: TGTGCCAGCAGCTTAGCGTACGGTAGCGAGACCTACAATGAGCAGTTCTTC
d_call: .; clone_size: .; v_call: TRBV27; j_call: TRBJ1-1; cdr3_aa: CASRSLGLMNTEAFF; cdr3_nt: TGTGCCAGCAGGTCCCTGGGACTGATGAACACTGAAGCTTTCTTT
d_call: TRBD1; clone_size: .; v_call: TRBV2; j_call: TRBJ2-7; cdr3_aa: CASSNPGQGLHPYEQYF; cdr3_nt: TGTGCCAGCAGTAACCCGGGACAGGGCCTCCACCCCTACGAGCAGTACTTC
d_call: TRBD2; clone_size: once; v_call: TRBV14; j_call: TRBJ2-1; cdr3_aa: CASSQRLAGESYNEQFF; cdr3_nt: TGTGCCAGCAGCCAAAGGCTAGCGGGAGAGTCCTACAATGAGCAGTTCTTC
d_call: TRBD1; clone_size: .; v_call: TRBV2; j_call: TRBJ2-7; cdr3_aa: CASSSLQGAEQYF; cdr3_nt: TGTGCCAGCAGCAGTCTGCAGGGGGCCGAGCAGTACTTC
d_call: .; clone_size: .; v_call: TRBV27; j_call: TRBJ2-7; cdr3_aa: CASSLTGPYEQYF; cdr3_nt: TGTGCCAGCAGTTTAACAGGACCCTACGAGCAGTACTTC
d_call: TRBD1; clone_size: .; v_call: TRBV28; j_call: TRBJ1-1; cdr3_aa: CASIQGADTEAFF; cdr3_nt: TGTGCCAGCATCCAGGGGGCTGACACTGAAGCTTTCTTT
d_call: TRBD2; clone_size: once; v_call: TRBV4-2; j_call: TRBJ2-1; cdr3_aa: CASSQDGRGSSYNEQFF; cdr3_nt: TGTGCCAGCAGCCAAGATGGGCGGGGGAGCTCCTACAATGAGCAGTTCTTC
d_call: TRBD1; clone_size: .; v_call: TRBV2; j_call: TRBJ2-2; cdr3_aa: CASSQPMRQGPGELFF; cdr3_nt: TGTGCCAGCAGTCAACCGATGAGACAGGGACCCGGGGAGCTGTTTTTT
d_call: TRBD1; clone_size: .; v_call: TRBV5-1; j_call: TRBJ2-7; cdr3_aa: CASSEPGQSSYEQYF; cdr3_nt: TGCGCCAGCAGCGAGCCGGGACAGAGCTCCTACGAGCAGTACTTC
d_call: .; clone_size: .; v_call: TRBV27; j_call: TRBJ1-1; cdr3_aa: CASSPTTALNTEAFF; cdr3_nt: TGTGCCAGCAGTCCGACGACAGCTTTGAACACTGAAGCTTTCTTT
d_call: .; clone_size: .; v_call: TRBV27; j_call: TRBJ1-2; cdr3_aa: CASSPGPSNYGYTF; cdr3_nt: TGTGCCAGCAGTCCAGGGCCCTCTAACTATGGCTACACCTTC
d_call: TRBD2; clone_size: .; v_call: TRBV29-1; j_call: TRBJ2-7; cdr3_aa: CSVVWEGSYEQYF; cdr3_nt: TGCAGCGTCGTCTGGGAGGGCTCCTACGAGCAGTACTTC
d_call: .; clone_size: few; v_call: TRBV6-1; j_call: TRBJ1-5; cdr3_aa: CASSSLVQPQHF; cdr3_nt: TGTGCCAGCAGCTCCCTTGTTCAGCCCCAGCATTTT
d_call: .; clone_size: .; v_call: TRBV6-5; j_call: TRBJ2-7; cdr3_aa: CASSYGQGTYEQYF; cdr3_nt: TGTGCCAGCAGTTACGGGCAGGGGACCTACGAGCAGTACTTC
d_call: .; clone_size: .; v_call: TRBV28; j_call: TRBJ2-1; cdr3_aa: CASSFNPDSYNEQFF; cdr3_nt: TGTGCCAGCAGTTTTAACCCAGACAGCTACAATGAGCAGTTCTTC
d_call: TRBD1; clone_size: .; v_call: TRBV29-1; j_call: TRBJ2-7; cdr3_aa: CSVTPEDRVNEQYF; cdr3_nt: TGCAGCGTCACTCCAGAGGACAGGGTGAACGAGCAGTACTTC
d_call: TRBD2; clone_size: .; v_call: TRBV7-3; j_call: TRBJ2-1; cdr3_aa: CASSSLAGVSYNEQFF; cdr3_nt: TGTGCCAGCAGCTCCTTAGCGGGAGTGAGCTACAATGAGCAGTTCTTC
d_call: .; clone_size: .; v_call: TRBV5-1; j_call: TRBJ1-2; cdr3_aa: CASSLGAGDTYGYTF; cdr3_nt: TGCGCCAGCAGCTTGGGCGCAGGGGATACCTATGGCTACACCTTC
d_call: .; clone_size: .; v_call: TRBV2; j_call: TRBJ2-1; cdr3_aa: CASSEGAGFARFNEQFF; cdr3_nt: TGTGCCAGCAGTGAAGGGGCAGGGTTCGCTCGGTTTAATGAGCAGTTCTTC
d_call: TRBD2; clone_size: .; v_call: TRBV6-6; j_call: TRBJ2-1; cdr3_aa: CASSKIAGGPVYEQFF; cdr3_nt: TGTGCCAGCAGTAAAATAGCGGGAGGGCCAGTCTATGAGCAGTTCTTC
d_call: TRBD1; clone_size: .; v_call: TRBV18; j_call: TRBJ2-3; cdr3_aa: CASSPPDRLRTDTQYF; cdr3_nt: TGTGCCAGCTCACCCCCGGACAGGCTCCGCACAGATACGCAGTATTTT
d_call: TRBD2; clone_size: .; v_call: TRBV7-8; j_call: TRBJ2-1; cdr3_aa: CASSLGPGLADYNEQFF; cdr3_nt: TGTGCCAGCAGCTTAGGACCGGGACTAGCGGACTACAATGAGCAGTTCTTC
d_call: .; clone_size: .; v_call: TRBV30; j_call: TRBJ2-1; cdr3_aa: CAWSSGLTSHEQFF; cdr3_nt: TGTGCCTGGAGTTCGGGACTCACTAGCCATGAGCAGTTCTTC
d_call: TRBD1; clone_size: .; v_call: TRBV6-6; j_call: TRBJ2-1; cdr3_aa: CASRTPRTGPYNEQFF; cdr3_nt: TGTGCCAGCAGAACTCCGAGGACAGGACCTTACAATGAGCAGTTCTTC
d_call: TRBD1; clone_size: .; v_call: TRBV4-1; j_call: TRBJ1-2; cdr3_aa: CASSQGQVYGYTF; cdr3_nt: TGCGCCAGCAGCCAGGGACAGGTCTATGGCTACACCTTC
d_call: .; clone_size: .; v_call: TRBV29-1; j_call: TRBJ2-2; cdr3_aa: CSVRQANTGELFF; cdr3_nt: TGCAGCGTTCGACAGGCGAACACCGGGGAGCTGTTTTTT
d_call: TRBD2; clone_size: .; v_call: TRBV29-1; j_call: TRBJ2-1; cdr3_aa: CSVEDWGGSGSNNEQFF; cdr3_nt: TGCAGCGTTGAAGATTGGGGTGGAAGCGGGAGTAACAATGAGCAGTTCTTC
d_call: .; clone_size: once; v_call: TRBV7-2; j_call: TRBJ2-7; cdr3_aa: CASSLTPLYEQYF; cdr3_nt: TGTGCCAGCAGCTTAACGCCCCTATACGAGCAGTACTTC
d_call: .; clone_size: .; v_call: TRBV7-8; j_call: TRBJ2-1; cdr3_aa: CTSSPRPEYNEQFF; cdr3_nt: TGTACCAGCAGCCCCCGACCGGAGTACAATGAGCAGTTCTTC
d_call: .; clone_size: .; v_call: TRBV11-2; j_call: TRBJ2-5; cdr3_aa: CASSSDFGDIETQYF; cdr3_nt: TGTGCCAGCAGCTCCGACTTCGGGGATATTGAGACCCAGTACTTC
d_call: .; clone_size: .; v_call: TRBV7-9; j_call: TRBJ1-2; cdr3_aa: CASSTLHWTEDGYTF; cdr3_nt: TGTGCCAGCAGCACTCTTCATTGGACAGAGGATGGCTACACCTTC
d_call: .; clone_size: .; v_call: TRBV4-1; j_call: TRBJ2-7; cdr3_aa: CASSLGKGDYEQYF; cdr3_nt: TGCGCCAGCAGCCTGGGGAAGGGGGACTACGAGCAGTACTTC
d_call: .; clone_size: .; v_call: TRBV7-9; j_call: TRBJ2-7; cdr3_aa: CASSFRQSSYEQYF; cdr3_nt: TGTGCCAGCAGCTTCCGACAGAGCTCCTACGAGCAGTACTTC
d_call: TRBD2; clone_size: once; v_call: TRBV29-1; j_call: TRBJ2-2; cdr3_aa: CSVRWTSGRSTGELFF; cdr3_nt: TGCAGCGTTCGTTGGACTAGCGGGAGAAGCACCGGGGAGCTGTTTTTT
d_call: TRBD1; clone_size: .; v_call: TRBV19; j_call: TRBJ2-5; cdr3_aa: CASSIYRGRLETQYF; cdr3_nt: TGTGCCAGTAGTATCTACAGGGGGCGATTAGAGACCCAGTACTTC
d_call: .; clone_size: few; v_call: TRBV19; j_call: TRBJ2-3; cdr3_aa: CASNQPGRGDTQYF; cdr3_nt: TGTGCCAGTAACCAACCCGGCAGGGGAGATACGCAGTATTTT
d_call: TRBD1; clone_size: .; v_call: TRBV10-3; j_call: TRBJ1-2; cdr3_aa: CAISESVTGVSGYTF; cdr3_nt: TGTGCCATCAGTGAGTCCGTGACAGGGGTAAGCGGCTACACCTTC
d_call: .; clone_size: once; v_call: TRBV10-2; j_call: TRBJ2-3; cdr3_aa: CASSEVFGYDTPTDTQYF; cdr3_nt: TGCGCCAGCAGTGAGGTGTTTGGCTACGACACTCCTACAGATACGCAGTATTTT
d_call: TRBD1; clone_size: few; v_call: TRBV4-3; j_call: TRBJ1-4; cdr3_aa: CASSRQGQGNEKLFF; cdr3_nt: TGCGCCAGCAGCAGACAGGGGCAGGGTAATGAAAAACTGTTTTTT
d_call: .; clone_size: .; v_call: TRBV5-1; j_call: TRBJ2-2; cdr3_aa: CASSFGNANTGELFF; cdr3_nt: TGCGCCAGCAGCTTCGGGAACGCGAACACCGGGGAGTTGTTTTTT
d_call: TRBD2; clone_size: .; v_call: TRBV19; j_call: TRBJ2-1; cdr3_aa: CASSIVLAGAYNEQFF; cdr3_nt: TGTGCCAGTAGTATAGTCCTAGCGGGAGCCTACAATGAGCAGTTCTTC
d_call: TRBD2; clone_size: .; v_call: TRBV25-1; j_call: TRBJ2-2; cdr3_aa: CASSQWGGLTGELFF; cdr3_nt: TGTGCCAGCAGTCAATGGGGGGGGTTGACCGGGGAGCTGTTTTTT
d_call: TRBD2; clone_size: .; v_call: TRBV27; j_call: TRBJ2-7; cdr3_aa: CASSFSGRAYEQYF; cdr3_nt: TGTGCCAGCAGTTTTAGCGGGAGGGCCTACGAGCAGTACTTC
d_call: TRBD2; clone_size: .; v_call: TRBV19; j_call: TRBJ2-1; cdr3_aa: CASSITLEREVHYNEQFF; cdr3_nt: TGTGCCAGTAGTATAACTCTGGAGCGGGAGGTCCACTACAATGAGCAGTTCTTC
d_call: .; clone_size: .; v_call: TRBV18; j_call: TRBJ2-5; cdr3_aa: CASRPGQQETQYF; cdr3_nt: TGTGCCAGCCGCCCGGGACAACAAGAGACCCAGTACTTC
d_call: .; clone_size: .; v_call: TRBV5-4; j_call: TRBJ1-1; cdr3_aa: CASSSGQFLNTEAFF; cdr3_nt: TGTGCCAGCAGCTCCGGACAGTTTTTGAACACTGAAGCTTTCTTT
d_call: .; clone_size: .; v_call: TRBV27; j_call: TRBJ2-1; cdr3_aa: CASSLQGNEQFF; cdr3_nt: TGTGCCAGCAGTTTACAGGGCAATGAGCAGTTCTTC
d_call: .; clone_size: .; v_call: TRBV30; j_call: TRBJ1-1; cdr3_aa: CAWSTILRSPTEAFF; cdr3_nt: TGTGCCTGGAGCACCATACTTCGGTCACCCACTGAAGCTTTCTTT
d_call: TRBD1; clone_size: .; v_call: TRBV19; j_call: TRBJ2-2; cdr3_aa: CASSFGLGRQGRTGELFF; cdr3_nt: TGTGCCAGTAGCTTCGGGTTGGGAAGACAGGGGCGGACCGGGGAGCTGTTTTTT
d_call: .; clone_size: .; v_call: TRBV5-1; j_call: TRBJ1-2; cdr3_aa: CASSSSSGEYGYTF; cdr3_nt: TGCGCCAGCAGCTCGTCGAGCGGAGAATATGGCTACACCTTC
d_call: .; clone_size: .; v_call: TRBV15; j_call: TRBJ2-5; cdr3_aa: CATSTMTGFQETQYF; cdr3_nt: TGTGCCACCAGCACCATGACAGGCTTCCAAGAGACCCAGTACTTC
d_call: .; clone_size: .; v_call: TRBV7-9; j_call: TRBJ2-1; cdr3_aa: CSSSLLDNEQFF; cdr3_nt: TGTTCCAGCAGCTTACTCGACAATGAGCAGTTCTTC
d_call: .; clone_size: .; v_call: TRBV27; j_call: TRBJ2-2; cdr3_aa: CASSPSGAVNTGELFF; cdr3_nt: TGTGCCAGCAGCCCCTCTGGTGCGGTAAACACCGGGGAGCTGTTTTTT
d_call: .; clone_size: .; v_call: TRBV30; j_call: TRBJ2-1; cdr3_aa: CAWTRGGSYNEQFF; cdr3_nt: TGTGCCTGGACCAGGGGCGGGTCCTACAATGAGCAGTTCTTC
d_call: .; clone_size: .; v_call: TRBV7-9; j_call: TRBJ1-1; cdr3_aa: CAALPDRSNTEAFF; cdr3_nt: TGTGCTGCGTTACCCGACAGGTCGAACACTGAAGCTTTCTTT
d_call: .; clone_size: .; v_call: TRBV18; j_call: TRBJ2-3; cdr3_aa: CASSPSSLDTQYF; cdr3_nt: TGTGCCAGCTCACCCTCTAGCTTAGATACGCAGTATTTT